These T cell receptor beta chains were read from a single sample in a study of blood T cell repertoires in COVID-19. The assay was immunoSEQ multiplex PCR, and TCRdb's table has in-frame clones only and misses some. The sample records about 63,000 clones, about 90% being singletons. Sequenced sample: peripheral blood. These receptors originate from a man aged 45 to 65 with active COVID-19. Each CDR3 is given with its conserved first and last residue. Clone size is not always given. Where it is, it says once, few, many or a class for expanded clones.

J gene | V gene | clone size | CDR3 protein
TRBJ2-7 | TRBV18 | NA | CASSPRDRGLIEQYF
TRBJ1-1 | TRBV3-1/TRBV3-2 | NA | CASSQVGGFTEAFF
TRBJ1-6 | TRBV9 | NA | CASSSEINSPLHF
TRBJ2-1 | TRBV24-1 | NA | CATSRGLAFHEQFF
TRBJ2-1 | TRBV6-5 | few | CASRLAGPSYNEQFF
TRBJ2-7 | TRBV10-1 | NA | CASSEAPGLEQYF
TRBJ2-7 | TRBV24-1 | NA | CATSDTKRAVYEQYF
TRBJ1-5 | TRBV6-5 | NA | CASRGQGINQPQHF
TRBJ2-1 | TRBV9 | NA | CASSSRLGTPGSYNEQFF
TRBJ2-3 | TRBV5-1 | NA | CASSLSSSTDTQYF
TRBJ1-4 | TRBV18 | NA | CASSPTGTSAATNEKLFF
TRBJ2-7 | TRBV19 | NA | CASSMGQTYEQYF
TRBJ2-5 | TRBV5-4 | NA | CASSFGRTSQETQYF
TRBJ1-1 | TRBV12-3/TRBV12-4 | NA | CASSLGQNTEAFF
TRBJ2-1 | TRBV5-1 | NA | CASSLVTSGNPRRGNEQFF
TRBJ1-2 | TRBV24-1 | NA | CATSATTFYGYTF
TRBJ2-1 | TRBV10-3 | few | CAGGGQISGPYNEQFF
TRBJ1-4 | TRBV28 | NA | CASRTTGGLIREKLFF
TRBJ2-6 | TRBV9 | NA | CASSVADRGLVGANVLTF
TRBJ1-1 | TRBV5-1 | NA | CASARVGTEAFF
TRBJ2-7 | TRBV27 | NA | CASSPQGVRTYEQYF
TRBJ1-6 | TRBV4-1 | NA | CASSLLRENNSPLHF
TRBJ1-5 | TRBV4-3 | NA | CASSQDLGGGQPQHF
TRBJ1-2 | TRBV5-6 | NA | CASSWTQGSLGYTF
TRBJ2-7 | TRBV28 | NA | CASSISMSVHEQYF
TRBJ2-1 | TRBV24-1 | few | CATSASLTHEQFF
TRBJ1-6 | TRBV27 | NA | CASSFLGGYNSPLHF